The rows below give T cell receptor beta chains drawn from one sample of a study of T cells after yellow fever vaccination. TCRdb reanalysed the 5' RACE reads using MiXCR and keeps one entry per CDR3 protein. The top ten hold roughly 0.37% of the sample, which has some 16,000 distinct CDR3 sequences, approximately 4% seen once. The sequences come from PBMCs, either bulk or a sorted T-cell subset (CD4+, CD8+, memory, or dextramer-sorted; not recorded which), collected 15 days after the yellow fever booster vaccination. These receptors were taken from a man younger than 45 who received the YFV17D yellow fever vaccine. Both conserved end residues are part of each CDR3. Each record gives: clone size, CDR3 length, D gene, J gene, V gene, CDR3 DNA, CDR3 protein. A D gene is named only where the DNA matches it firmly. Size is stated as once, few, many, or a class for an expanded clone.

many | 16 | - | TRBJ2-7 | TRBV12-3/TRBV12-4 | TGTGCCAGCAGCCCGGGCGGGACTTCTTACTCGGGCGAGCAGTACTTC | CASSPGGTSYSGEQYF
few | 21 | TRBD2 | TRBJ2-1 | TRBV24-1 | TGTGCGGCCAGTGATTTGCCCTGGGTAGCGGGAAACCGAGGAGGTCGGGATGAGCAGTTCTTC | CAASDLPWVAGNRGGRDEQFF
medium-sized | 16 | TRBD2 | TRBJ2-5 | TRBV20-1 | TGCAGTGCTAGAGACCCGGGAGCCCCCGGGACTACGTCCCAGTACTTC | CSARDPGAPGTTSQYF
many | 18 | TRBD2 | TRBJ2-2 | TRBV15 | TGTGCCACCAGCAGCGCCCCGACTAGCGGGAGATACACCGGGGAGCTGTTTTTT | CATSSAPTSGRYTGELFF
many | 14 | - | TRBJ2-2 | TRBV5-4 | TGTGCCAGCAGTACCTCCGGGGTCTCCGGGGAGCTGTTTTTT | CASSTSGVSGELFF
many | 12 | - | TRBJ2-7 | TRBV13 | TGTGCCAGCCAGAGGGGTACCTACGAGCAGTACTTC | CASQRGTYEQYF
many | 21 | TRBD2 | TRBJ2-5 | TRBV29-1 | TGCAGCGTTGACGGTGCTCGATCAACTCCCGAGCGGGAGGGAGGTCGAGAGACCCAGTACTTC | CSVDGARSTPEREGGRETQYF
many | 13 | - | TRBJ2-3 | TRBV7-9 | TGTGCCAGTGGCGGGACTCCGGGAAGTACGCAGTATTTT | CASGGTPGSTQYF
many | 15 | TRBD1 | TRBJ2-1 | TRBV5-1 | TGCGCCAGCAGAATAACGACCGGGACAGGGGGTGAGCAGTTCTTC | CASRITTGTGGEQFF
many | 13 | - | TRBJ1-1 | TRBV5-4 | TGTGCCAGCAGACTGACCGGAGGGGATGAAGCTTTCTTT | CASRLTGGDEAFF
medium-sized | 14 | TRBD1 | TRBJ1-5 | TRBV12-3/TRBV12-4 | TGTGCCAGCAGCTCCGACAGGGCTCGGCAGCCCCAGCATTTT | CASSSDRARQPQHF
many | 14 | TRBD1 | TRBJ2-5 | TRBV7-6 | TGTGCCAGCAGCTTAGGACAGGGGGCGGAGACCCAGTACTTC | CASSLGQGAETQYF
medium-sized | 13 | - | TRBJ2-1 | TRBV6-5 | TGTGCCAGCAGTTACGATGTGTCGGATGAGCAGTTCTTC | CASSYDVSDEQFF
many | 15 | - | TRBJ2-1 | TRBV11-2 | TGTGCCAGCAGCTTTGGGGTCCCTTCCTACAATGAGCAGTTCTTC | CASSFGVPSYNEQFF
many | 15 | - | TRBJ2-2 | TRBV5-4 | TGTGCCAGCAGCTTGGGTCTAGCCAGCACCGGGGAGCTGTTTTTT | CASSLGLASTGELFF